This paragraph reports one T cell receptor (beta chain). The sample is drawn from a study of blood T cell repertoires in COVID-19. V shed 6 bases and J 6 bases; nucleotides not matched to a gene: 8. This CDR3 is 14 amino acids long. Germline V gene sequence: CDR1 ENHRY, CDR2 SYGVKD. Measured with immunoSEQ multiplex PCR; TCRdb has only the in-frame clones, and not every one. This sample has roughly 200,000 clones; approximately 85% occur once, and the top ten carry 6.5% to 9%. Sequenced input: peripheral blood. The sequence came from a woman aged 60 to 75 with acute or convalescent COVID-19. The chain has TRBV10-3 and TRBJ1-2; TRBD1 matches 9 bases. The CDR3, as DNA: TGTGCCATCAGGGGGACAGGGCAACAACATGGCTACACCTTC. Translation: CAIRGTGQQHGYTF.